This T cell receptor (beta chain) was captured by sequencing in a study of blood T cell repertoires in COVID-19. Across the study: Specimens from acute and convalescent COVID-19 originated in the United States, Italy and Spain.

The CDR3 totals 14 residues. V was clipped by 3 bases and J by 7 bases, with 12 bases between them. Germline CDR1 reads SNHLY; CDR2 reads FYNNEI. The authors' processing: Reference gene primer amplification gave nucleated cell count estimates. The repertoire was sequenced with immunoSEQ multiplex PCR; TCRdb's copy has only in-frame clones and lacks some. V and J calls and clone size follow that table, whereas D and trimming were derived from the DNA. The sample has tens of thousands of clones, over 75% seen once. Specimen: peripheral blood. The sequence came from a woman aged 60-75 years with active COVID-19. The chain recombines TRBV2 with TRBJ1-4; tentative D call: TRBD1 (5 bases). CDR3 nucleotide sequence: TGTGCCAGCAGTGACGGGGGTGCAGGTGAAAAACTGTTTTTT. It is translated as CASSDGGAGEKLFF.